This T cell receptor (beta chain) stems from a study of CDR3 diversity in severe acne. This clonotype was observed many times. TCRdb recomputed calls from the PCR reads with MiXCR, one row per CDR3 protein. The sample holds around 85,000 distinct CDR3 sequences, about 49% seen once. J gave up 6 bases and V 4 bases, and 14 bases lay outside the gene matches. Germline V CDR1 and CDR2: SQVTM, ANQGSEA. CDR3 length: 15 residues. The clonotype comes from a male donor with severe acne vulgaris. The sequenced material came from blood. The chain links TRBV29-1 to TRBJ2-7; 8 bases are a match to TRBD2. CDR3 protein: CSVGGHGRASGEQYF. The CDR3 DNA sequence: TGCAGCGTTGGGGGGCACGGGAGGGCCTCAGGCGAGCAGTACTTC.